This T cell receptor beta chain appears in the sequencing data of a study of blood T cell repertoires in COVID-19. CDR3 length equals 14 residues. V shed 8 bases, J shed 7 bases, and the junction held 7 bases outside the gene matches. Germline V gene lookup returns CDR1 ENHRY and CDR2 SYGVKD. TCRdb's copy holds only in-frame clones and misses some; the assay was immunoSEQ multiplex PCR. The sample shows hundreds of thousands of clones, around 88% of them seen only once. The sequence was collected from an elderly man with acute or convalescent COVID-19. This chain uses TRBV10-3 with TRBJ1-4; 10 bases match TRBD1. The sample was peripheral blood. CDR3 sequence: CAISPGTGVEKLFF. CDR3 nucleotide sequence: TGTGCCATCTCCCCCGGGACAGGGGTTGAAAAACTGTTTTTT.